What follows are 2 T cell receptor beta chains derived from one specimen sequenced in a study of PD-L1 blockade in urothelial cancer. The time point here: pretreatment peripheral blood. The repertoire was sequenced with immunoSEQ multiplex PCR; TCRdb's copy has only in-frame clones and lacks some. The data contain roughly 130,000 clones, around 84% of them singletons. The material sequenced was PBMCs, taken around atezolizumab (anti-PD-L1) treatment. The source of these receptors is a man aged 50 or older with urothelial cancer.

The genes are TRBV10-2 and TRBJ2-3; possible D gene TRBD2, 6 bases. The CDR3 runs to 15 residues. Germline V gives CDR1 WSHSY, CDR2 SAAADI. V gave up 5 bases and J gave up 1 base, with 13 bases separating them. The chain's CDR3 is CASSNGGAGTDTQYF. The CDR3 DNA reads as TGCGCCAGCAGTAATGGCGGGGCGGGCACAGATACGCAGTATTTT.

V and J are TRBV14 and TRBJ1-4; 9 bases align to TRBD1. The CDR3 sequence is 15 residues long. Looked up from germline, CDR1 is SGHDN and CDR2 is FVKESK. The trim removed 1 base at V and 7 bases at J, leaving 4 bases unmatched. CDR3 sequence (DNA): TGTGCCAGCAGCCAAGTGGGGACAGGGTTTGAAAAACTGTTTTTT. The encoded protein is CASSQVGTGFEKLFF.